This entry lists 13 T cell receptor beta chains sequenced from one sample in a study of blood T cells in healthy people across ages (dated by TCRdb to the mid-2010s). Library method: 5' RACE. Sequencing took place on an Illumina HiSeq 2500. A second about 7 to 11 cycle PCR used a sample-barcoded 5' primer and a J-beta primer mix. The raw public reads went through TCRdb reprocessing: fastp at Q25, MiXCR clone calling, in-frame beta chains kept. Rows matching on CDR3 protein sequence are summarized as one entry with the most common DNA and genes. Within this sample are 700,000 to 900,000 distinct CDR3 sequences, with about 26% of them counted one time only. Jointly, the top ten make up 2.5% to 3.5% of the sample. The same data also went into a second study, on T cells of mothers and their children.

The source material was blood. All receptors derive from a boy between 10 and 17 years old in good health.

The rearrangement links TRBV27 to TRBJ1-5; the D is unclear. The germline V gene encodes CDR1 MNHEY and CDR2 SMNVEV (reference sequence). The CDR3 is made up of 14 amino acids. V shed 6 bases and J shed 2 bases, with 11 bases lying between them. CDR3 nucleotides: TGTGCCAGCAGCCCGGGTATTGGCAATCAGCCCCAGCATTTT. Translated, it gives CASSPGIGNQPQHF.

V is TRBV7-2 and J is TRBJ2-7, with D possibly being TRBD2 (6 bases). The CDR3 sequence is 15 residues long. The germline V and J ends were trimmed by 1 base and 6 bases, with 16 bases remaining between them. Germline CDR1 reads SGHTA; CDR2 reads FQGNSA. CDR3 loop: CASSLVAGSGGEQYF. The CDR3 bases are TGTGCCAGCAGCTTAGTCGCCGGGTCCGGGGGCGAGCAGTACTTC. The full variable domain, its missing parts supplied by reference TRBV7-2 and TRBJ2-7, is GAGVSQSPSNKVTEKGKDVELRCDPISGHTALYWYRQSLGQGLEFLIYFQGNSAPDKSGLPSDRFSAERTGGSVSTLTIQRTQQEDSAVYLCASSLVAGSGGEQYFGPGTRLTVT.

The chain is built from TRBV6-5 and TRBJ2-4, with D perhaps matching TRBD1 (5 bases). The germline gives CDR1 MNHEY, CDR2 SVGAGI. The CDR3 sequence is 15 residues long. Trimming stripped 2 bases from V and 2 bases from J, with 10 bases between. Written as DNA, the CDR3 is TGTGCCAGCAGTTACAAGGGGCCCCCCAAAAACATTCAGTACTTC. As protein: CASSYKGPPKNIQYF.

This clonotype was counted between two and nine times. The chain combines TRBV12-3 or TRBV12-4 with TRBJ2-5; D may match TRBD1 or TRBD2 (5 bases each). The germline V and J ends were trimmed by 8 bases and 7 bases, with 20 bases remaining between them. This CDR3 spans 14 amino acids. CDR3 region: CASGERGASGTQYF. CDR3 DNA sequence: TGTGCCAGCGGGGAAAGAGGGGCCTCTGGGACCCAGTACTTC.

The chain couples TRBV10-3 to TRBJ2-3; TRBD1 aligns across 9 bases. The V gene's germline CDR1 is ENHRY and CDR2 SYGVKD. The CDR3 is 16 residues long. After removal of 10 bases from V and 2 bases from J, the junction contained 13 bases not matched to a gene. The CDR3 reads CATHDVAQGATDTQYF. The CDR3 DNA follows: TGTGCCACCCACGACGTGGCACAGGGGGCCACAGATACGCAGTATTTT.

The V and J genes are TRBV2 and TRBJ1-5; 7 nucleotides match TRBD1. With 6 bases clipped from V and 1 base from J, the junction kept 9 bases outside the gene matches. CDR3 length: 16 residues. CDR1 and CDR2 (germline): SNHLY, FYNNEI. The CDR3 DNA reads as TGTGCCAGCAGGCTACAGGGGTTTGGGAGCAATCAGCCCCAGCATTTT. Protein sequence: CASRLQGFGSNQPQHF.

The V and J genes are TRBV6-2 or TRBV6-3 and TRBJ2-7, with TRBD2 matching 10 bases. V trimming: 2 bases; J trimming: 5 bases; junction bases outside the gene matches: 6. Germline V gene lookup returns CDR1 MNHEY and CDR2 SVGEGT. The CDR3 covers 15 residues. The CDR3 nucleotides are TGTGCCAGCAGTTACGTTCTAGCGGGGGTTAACGAGCAGTACTTC. Its protein product is CASSYVLAGVNEQYF.

This clonotype was seen only a few times. CDR3 coding DNA: TGTGCCAGCAGCAACCACAGAGGAGTGAATGAAAAACTGTTTTTT. This codes for CASSNHRGVNEKLFF. The chain joins TRBV7-8 to TRBJ1-4; D uncertain. Germline CDR1 and CDR2: SGHVS and FQNEAQ. The CDR3 has 15 amino acids. Trimming stripped 5 bases from V and 5 bases from J, with 15 bases between.

This chain connects TRBV1 to TRBJ2-3; whether TRBD2, the table's D call, matches the DNA was not checked. TRBV1 is flagged as a pseudogene. There are 16 residues in the CDR3. This chain's CDR3 is CTSSQESGESTDTQYF. The DNA of the CDR3 is TGCACCAGCAGCCAAGAGAGCGGGGAAAGCACAGATACGCAGTATTTT.

The chain combines TRBV19 with TRBJ2-7; possibly TRBD1 for D (7 bases). V lost 7 bases and J lost 3, with 16 bases in between. Per germline, CDR1 LNHDA and CDR2 SQIVND (reference sequence). CDR3 size: 14 residues. The CDR3: CASTQGGGDYEQYF. For the CDR3, the DNA is TGTGCCAGTACCCAGGGGGGCGGAGACTACGAGCAGTACTTC.

This rearrangement joins TRBV20-1 to TRBJ2-5; either TRBD1 or TRBD2 may fit D (6 bases each). Trimming stripped 4 bases from V and 3 bases from J, with 15 bases between. This CDR3 comprises 14 residues. The germline V gene encodes CDR1 DFQATT and CDR2 SNEGSKA (reference sequence). The CDR3 DNA reads as TGCAGTGCTAAAGGAGGGGGAAAGGAAGAGACCCAGTACTTC. Residues: CSAKGGGKEETQYF.

The V call is TRBV12-3 or TRBV12-4, the J call TRBJ1-1; D unclear. There are 13 residues in the CDR3. V shed 1 base and J shed 8 bases, with 11 bases lying between them. The CDR3 DNA sequence: TGTGCCAGCAGTTTAGTTGGGGATAAGGAAGCTTTCTTT. Its protein is CASSLVGDKEAFF.

This clonotype was counted between two and nine times. The gene calls are TRBV7-2 and TRBJ2-5; 7 positions agree with TRBD2. Germline-derived CDR1 and CDR2 are SGHTA and FQGNSA. This CDR3 comprises 15 residues. J was trimmed by 3 bases and V by 5 bases; bases with no gene match: 9. CDR3 DNA sequence: TGTGCCAGCAGCCCCCCCGGGGGGAGGGAAGAGACCCAGTACTTC. Translation: CASSPPGGREETQYF.